The present T cell receptor beta chain was sequenced within a study of blood T cell repertoires in COVID-19. In the study overall: COVID-19 samples from acute and convalescent phases originated in the United States, Italy and Spain.

Some clones are missing from TCRdb's copy, which holds only in-frame ones; the method was immunoSEQ multiplex PCR. The sample records roughly 250,000 clones, about 90% being singletons. During active infection, Seattle patients enrolled and were then monitored through disease. Sequenced input: peripheral blood. This clonotype was sampled from a woman aged 25 to 39 with COVID-19, enrolled during active disease.

In DNA, the CDR3 is TGTGCCAGCAGCTTGGGCGGGGGAGTGAGCTCCTACGAGCAGTACTTC. It encodes CASSLGGGVSSYEQYF. The V call is TRBV5-6, the J call TRBJ2-7; TRBD2 agrees at 7 bases. Trimming at V came to 0 bases and at J to 0 bases, leaving 6 bases not matched to a gene. The CDR3 runs 16 residues. The V gene's germline CDR1 is SGHDT and CDR2 YYEEEE.